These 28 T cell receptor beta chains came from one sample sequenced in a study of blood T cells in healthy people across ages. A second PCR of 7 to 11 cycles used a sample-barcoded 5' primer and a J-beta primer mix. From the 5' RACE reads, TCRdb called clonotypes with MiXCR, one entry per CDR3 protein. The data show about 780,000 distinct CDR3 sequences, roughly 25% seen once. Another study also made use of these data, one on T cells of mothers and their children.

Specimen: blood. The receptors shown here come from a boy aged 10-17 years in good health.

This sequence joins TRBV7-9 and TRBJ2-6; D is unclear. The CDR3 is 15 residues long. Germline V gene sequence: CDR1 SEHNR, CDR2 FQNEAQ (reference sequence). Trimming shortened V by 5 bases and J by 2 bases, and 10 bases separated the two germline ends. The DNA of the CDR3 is TGTGCCAGCAGCCTATTTTCACCTGGGGCCAACGTCCTGACTTTC. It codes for CASSLFSPGANVLTF. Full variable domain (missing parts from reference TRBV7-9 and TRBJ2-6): DTGVSQNPRHKITKRGQNVTFRCDPISEHNRLYWYRQTLGQGPEFLTYFQNEAQLEKSRLLSDRFSAERPKGSFSTLEIQRTEQGDSAMYLCASSLFSPGANVLTFGAGSRLTVL.

The CDR3 DNA reads as TGTGCCAGCAGCTTAGGAGGGGGGACTGGGGCCAACGTCCTGACTTTC. Its translation: CASSLGGGTGANVLTF. The V call is TRBV11-2, the J call TRBJ2-6; D assignment may be TRBD1 or TRBD2 (6 bases each). The CDR3 has 16 amino acids. Germline CDR1 SGHAT, CDR2 FQNNGV. V gave up 1 base and J gave up 2 bases, with 9 bases separating them.

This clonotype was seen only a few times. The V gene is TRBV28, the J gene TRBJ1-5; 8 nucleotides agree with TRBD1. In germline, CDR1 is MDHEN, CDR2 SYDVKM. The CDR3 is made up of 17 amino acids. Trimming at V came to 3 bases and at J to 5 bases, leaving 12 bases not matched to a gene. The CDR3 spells CASSFDSRTGYHQPQHF. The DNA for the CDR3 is TGTGCCAGCAGTTTCGACTCAAGGACAGGGTATCATCAGCCCCAGCATTTT.

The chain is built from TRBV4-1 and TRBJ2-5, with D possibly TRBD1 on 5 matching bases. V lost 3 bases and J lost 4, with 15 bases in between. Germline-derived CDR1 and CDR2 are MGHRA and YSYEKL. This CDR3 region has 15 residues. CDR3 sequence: CASSHGPQGGETQYF. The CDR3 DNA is TGCGCCAGCAGCCACGGTCCCCAGGGTGGAGAGACCCAGTACTTC.

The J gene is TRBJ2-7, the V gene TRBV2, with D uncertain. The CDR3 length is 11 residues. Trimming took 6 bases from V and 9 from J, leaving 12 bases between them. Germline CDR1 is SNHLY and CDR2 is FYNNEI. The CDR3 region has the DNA TGTGCCAGCAGGGAAATCACGTTGCAGTACTTC. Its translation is CASREITLQYF.

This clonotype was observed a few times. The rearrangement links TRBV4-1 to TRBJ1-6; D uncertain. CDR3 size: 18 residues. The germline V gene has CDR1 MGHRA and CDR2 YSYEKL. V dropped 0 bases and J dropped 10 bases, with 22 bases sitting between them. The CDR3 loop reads CASSQDGEEDWYRSPLHF. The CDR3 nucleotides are TGCGCCAGCAGCCAAGATGGGGAAGAAGATTGGTATAGATCACCCCTCCACTTT.

DNA of the CDR3: TGTGCCACCCTCGAGGGGGGAGAGACCCAGTACTTC. It encodes CATLEGGETQYF. The rearrangement uses TRBV19 and TRBJ2-5, with D perhaps given as TRBD1 or TRBD2 (6 bases each). The V end lost 10 bases, the J end lost 4 bases, and 13 bases lay between the germline ends. Per the germline V gene, CDR1 is LNHDA and CDR2 is SQIVND (reference sequence). The CDR3 is made up of 12 amino acids. The full variable domain, completed using reference TRBV19 and TRBJ2-5, is DGGITQSPKYLFRKEGQNVTLSCEQNLNHDAMYWYRQDPGQGLRLIYYSQIVNDFQKGDIAEGYSVSREKKESFPLTVTSAQKNPTAFYLCATLEGGETQYFGPGTRLLVL.

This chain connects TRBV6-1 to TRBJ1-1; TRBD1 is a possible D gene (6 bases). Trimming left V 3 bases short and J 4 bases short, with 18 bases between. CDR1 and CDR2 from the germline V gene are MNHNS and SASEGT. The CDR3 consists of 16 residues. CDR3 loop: CASSEASGTSGTEAFF. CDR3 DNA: TGTGCCAGCAGTGAGGCATCCGGGACATCGGGCACTGAAGCTTTCTTT.

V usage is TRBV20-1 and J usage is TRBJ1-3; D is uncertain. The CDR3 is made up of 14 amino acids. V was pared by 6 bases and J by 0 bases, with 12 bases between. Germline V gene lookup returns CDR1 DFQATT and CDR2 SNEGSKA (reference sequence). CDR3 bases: TGCAGTGCATCACTCGGGATCTCTGGAAACACCATATATTTT. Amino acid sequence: CSASLGISGNTIYF.

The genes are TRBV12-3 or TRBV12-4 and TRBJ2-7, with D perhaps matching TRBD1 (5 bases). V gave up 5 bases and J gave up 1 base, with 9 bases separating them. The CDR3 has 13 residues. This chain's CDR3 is CASSAAGSYEQYF. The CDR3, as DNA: TGTGCCAGCAGTGCAGCAGGGTCCTACGAGCAGTACTTC.

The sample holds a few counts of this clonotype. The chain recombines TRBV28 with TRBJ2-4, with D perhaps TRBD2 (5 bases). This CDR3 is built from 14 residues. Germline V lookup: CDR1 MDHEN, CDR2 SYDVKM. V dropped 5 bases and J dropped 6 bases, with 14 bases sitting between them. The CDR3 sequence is CASSSRSGRNIQYF. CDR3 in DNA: TGTGCCAGCAGTAGCAGGAGTGGGAGAAACATTCAGTACTTC.

CDR3 loop: CASSQLPTGANVLTF. Written as DNA, the CDR3 is TGCGCCAGCAGCCAGCTACCGACCGGGGCCAACGTCCTGACTTTC. The rearrangement links TRBV5-1 to TRBJ2-6, with D unclear. Per germline, CDR1 SGHRS and CDR2 YFSETQ. The CDR3 has 15 amino acids. V was trimmed by 4 bases and J by 4 bases, leaving 12 bases between them.

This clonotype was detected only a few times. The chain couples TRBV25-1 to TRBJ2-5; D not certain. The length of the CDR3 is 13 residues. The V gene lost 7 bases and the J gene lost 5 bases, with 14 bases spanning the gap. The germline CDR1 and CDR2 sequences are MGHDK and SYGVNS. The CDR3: CASTGSMWETQYF. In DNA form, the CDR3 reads TGTGCCAGCACCGGATCGATGTGGGAGACCCAGTACTTC.

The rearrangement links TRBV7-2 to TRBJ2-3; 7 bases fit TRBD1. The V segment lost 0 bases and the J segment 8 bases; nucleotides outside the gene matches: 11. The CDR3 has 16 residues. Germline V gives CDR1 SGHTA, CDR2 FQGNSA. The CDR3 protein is CASSLAPDRSEGTQYF. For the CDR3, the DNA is TGTGCCAGCAGCTTAGCACCGGACAGGTCAGAGGGTACGCAGTATTTT. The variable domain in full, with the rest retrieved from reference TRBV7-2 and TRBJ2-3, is GAGVSQSPSNKVTEKGKDVELRCDPISGHTALYWYRQSLGQGLEFLIYFQGNSAPDKSGLPSDRFSAERTGGSVSTLTIQRTQQEDSAVYLCASSLAPDRSEGTQYFGPGTRLTVL.

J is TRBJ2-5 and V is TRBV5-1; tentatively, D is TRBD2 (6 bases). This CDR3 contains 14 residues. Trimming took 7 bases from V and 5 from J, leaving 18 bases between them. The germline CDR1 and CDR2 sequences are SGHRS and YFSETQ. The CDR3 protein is CASVGTLVGETQYF. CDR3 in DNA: TGCGCCAGCGTCGGGACTCTGGTCGGGGAGACCCAGTACTTC.

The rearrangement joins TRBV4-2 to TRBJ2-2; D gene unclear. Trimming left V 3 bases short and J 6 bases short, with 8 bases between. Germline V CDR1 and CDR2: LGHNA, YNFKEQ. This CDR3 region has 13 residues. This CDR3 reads CASSQPLPGELFF. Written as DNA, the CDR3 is TGTGCCAGCAGCCAGCCCCTTCCCGGGGAGCTGTTTTTT.

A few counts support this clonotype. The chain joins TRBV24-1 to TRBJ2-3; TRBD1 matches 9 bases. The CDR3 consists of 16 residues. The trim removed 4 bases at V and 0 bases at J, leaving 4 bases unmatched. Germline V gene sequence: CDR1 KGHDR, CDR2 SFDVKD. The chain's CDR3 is CATSDPGTGSTDTQYF. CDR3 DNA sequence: TGTGCCACCAGTGACCCCGGGACAGGGAGCACAGATACGCAGTATTTT.

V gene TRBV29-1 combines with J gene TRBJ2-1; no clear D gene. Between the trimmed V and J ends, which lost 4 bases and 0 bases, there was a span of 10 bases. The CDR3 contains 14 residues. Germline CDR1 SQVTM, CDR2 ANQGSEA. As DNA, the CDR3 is TGCAGCGTTGGCCGGGCTTTCTCCTACAATGAGCAGTTCTTC. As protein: CSVGRAFSYNEQFF.

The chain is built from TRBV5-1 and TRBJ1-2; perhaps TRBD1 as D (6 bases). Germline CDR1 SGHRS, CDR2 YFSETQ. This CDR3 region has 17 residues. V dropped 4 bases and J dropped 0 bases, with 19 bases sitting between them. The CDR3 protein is CASSKSGTSSTNYGYTF. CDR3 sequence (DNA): TGCGCCAGCAGCAAATCCGGGACATCTAGCACTAACTATGGCTACACCTTC.

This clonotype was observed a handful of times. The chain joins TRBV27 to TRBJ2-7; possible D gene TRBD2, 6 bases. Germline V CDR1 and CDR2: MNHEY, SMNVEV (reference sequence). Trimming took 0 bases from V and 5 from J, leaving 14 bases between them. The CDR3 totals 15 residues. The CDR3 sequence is CASSLSAGSKNEQYF. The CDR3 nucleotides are TGTGCCAGCAGTTTATCGGCCGGGAGTAAGAACGAGCAGTACTTC.

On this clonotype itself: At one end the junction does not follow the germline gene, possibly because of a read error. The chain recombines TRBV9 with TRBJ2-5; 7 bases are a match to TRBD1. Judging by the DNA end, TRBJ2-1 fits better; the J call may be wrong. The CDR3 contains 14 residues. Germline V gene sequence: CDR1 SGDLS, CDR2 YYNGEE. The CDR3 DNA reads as TGTGTCAGCAGCGCAAGACAGGGTAGGAATGAGCAGTTCTTC. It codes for CVSSARQGRNEQFF.

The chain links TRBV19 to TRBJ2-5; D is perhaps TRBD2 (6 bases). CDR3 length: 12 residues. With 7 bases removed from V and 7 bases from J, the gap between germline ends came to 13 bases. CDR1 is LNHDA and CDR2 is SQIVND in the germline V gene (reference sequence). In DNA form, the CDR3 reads TGTGCCAGTATGGGGACTGTTGGGACCCAGTACTTC. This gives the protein CASMGTVGTQYF.

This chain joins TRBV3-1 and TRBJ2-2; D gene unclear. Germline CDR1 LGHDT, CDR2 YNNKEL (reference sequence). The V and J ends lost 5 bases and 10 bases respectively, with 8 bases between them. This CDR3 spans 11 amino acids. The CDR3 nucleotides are TGTGCCAGCAGCGACACGGAGGAGCTGTTTTTT. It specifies CASSDTEELFF. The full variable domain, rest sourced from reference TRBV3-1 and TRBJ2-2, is DTAVSQTPKYLVTQMGNDKSIKCEQNLGHDTMYWYKQDSKKFLKIMFSYNNKELIINETVPNRFSPKSPDKAHLNLHINSLELGDSAVYFCASSDTEELFFGEGSRLTVL.

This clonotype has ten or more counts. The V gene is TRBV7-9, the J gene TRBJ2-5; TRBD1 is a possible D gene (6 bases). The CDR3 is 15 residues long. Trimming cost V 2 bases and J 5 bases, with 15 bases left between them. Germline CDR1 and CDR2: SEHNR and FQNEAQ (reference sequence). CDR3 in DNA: TGTGCCAGCAGCTTACCTGGACAGAGTCGGGAGACCCAGTACTTC. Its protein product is CASSLPGQSRETQYF.

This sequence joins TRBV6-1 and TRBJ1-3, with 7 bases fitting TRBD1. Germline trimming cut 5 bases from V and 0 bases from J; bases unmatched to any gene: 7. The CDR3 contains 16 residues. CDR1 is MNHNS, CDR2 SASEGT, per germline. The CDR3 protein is CASSRASGGSGNTIYF. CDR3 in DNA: TGTGCCAGCAGTCGGGCCTCAGGGGGCTCTGGAAACACCATATATTTT.

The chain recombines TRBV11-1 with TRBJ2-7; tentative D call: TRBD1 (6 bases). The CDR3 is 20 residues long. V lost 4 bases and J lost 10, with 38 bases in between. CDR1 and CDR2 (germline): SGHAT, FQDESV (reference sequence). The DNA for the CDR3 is TGTGCCAGCAGCTCCAATCCGGGACAAGTACCAAAAGAGGGGTGGTTCGAACAGTACTTC. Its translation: CASSSNPGQVPKEGWFEQYF. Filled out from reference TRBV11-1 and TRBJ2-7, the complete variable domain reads EAEVAQSPRYKITEKSQAVAFWCDPISGHATLYWYRQILGQGPELLVQFQDESVVDDSQLPKDRFSAERLKGVDSTLKIQPAELGDSAMYLCASSSNPGQVPKEGWFEQYFGPGTRLTVT.

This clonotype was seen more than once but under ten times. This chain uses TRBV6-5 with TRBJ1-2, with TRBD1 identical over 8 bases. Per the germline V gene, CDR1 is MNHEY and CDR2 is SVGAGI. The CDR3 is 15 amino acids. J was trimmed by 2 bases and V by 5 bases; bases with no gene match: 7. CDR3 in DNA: TGTGCCAGCAGTGCGAGACAGGGGCTGAACTATGGCTACACCTTC. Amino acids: CASSARQGLNYGYTF.

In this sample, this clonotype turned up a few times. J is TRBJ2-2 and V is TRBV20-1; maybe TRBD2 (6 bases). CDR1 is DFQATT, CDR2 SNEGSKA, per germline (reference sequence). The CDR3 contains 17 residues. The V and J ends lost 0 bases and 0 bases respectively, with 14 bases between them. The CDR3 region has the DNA TGCAGTGCTAGAGATGGGGCGGGACTTTCGAACACCGGGGAGCTGTTTTTT. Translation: CSARDGAGLSNTGELFF.